The 28 T cell receptor beta chains below all came from one sample that was sequenced in a study of blood T cell repertoires in COVID-19. Repertoires were generated with immunoSEQ multiplex PCR, while TCRdb's copy carries only in-frame clones and drops some. The sample includes about 180,000 clones, around 76% seen only once; the top ten take 8% to 9.5%. Sequenced input: peripheral blood. Every receptor here comes from a woman between 70 and 85 years old with acute or convalescent COVID-19.

This chain links TRBV4-1 with TRBJ2-2; no clear D. Trimming pared 3 bases from V and 5 bases from J, leaving 10 bases between. CDR3 size: 14 residues. In germline, CDR1 is MGHRA, CDR2 YSYEKL. The CDR3 here is CASSHTSSTGELFF. CDR3 DNA sequence: TGCGCCAGCAGCCACACATCAAGTACCGGGGAGCTGTTTTTT.

The rearrangement links TRBV25-1 to TRBJ2-2; 8 bases match TRBD1. Germline CDR1 and CDR2: MGHDK and SYGVNS. The trim removed 7 bases at V and 1 base at J, leaving 8 bases unmatched. There are 16 residues in the CDR3. As DNA, the CDR3 is TGTGCCAGCACCACGTGGGGGACAGGGAACACCGGGGAGCTGTTTTTT. It translates to CASTTWGTGNTGELFF.

This clone appeared a single time. The V call is TRBV24-1, the J call TRBJ2-5, with a possible D match to TRBD2 (5 bases). The V end was cut by 3 bases, the J end by 5 bases, with 9 bases between. Germline CDR1 reads KGHDR; CDR2 reads SFDVKD. The CDR3 totals 13 residues. CDR3 loop: CATSDPRRETQYF. The CDR3 DNA is TGTGCCACCAGTGATCCTCGGAGGGAGACCCAGTACTTC.

In its sample, this clone was seen once. This sequence joins TRBV19 and TRBJ1-1; TRBD1 aligns across 9 bases. Germline assignment: CDR1 LNHDA and CDR2 SQIVND (reference sequence). With V trimmed by 10 bases and J by 4 bases, 16 bases remained unmatched. The CDR3 is 16 amino acids. CDR3 DNA: TGTGCCACCGTTTGGGGACAGGGAAGTTGGGGCACTGAAGCTTTCTTT. Encoded protein: CATVWGQGSWGTEAFF.

This chain connects TRBV29-1 to TRBJ1-1; possibly TRBD1 for D (6 bases). The CDR3 is 11 residues long. V lost 6 bases, J lost 7 bases, and 12 bases lay in between. CDR1 and CDR2 (germline): SQVTM, ANQGSEA. The CDR3 loop reads CSVARGGEAFF. CDR3 nucleotides: TGCAGCGTAGCTAGGGGGGGTGAAGCTTTCTTT.

This chain links TRBV6-5 with TRBJ2-7; 7 bases align to TRBD1. Germline V lookup: CDR1 MNHEY, CDR2 SVGAGI. This CDR3 has 14 residues. With 5 bases clipped from V and 2 bases from J, the junction kept 6 bases outside the gene matches. The DNA for the CDR3 is TGTGCCAGCAGTAGAGAGACAGGGACCTACGAGCAGTACTTC. It specifies CASSRETGTYEQYF.

The V gene is TRBV11-2, the J gene TRBJ2-1, with 9 nucleotides matching TRBD1. This CDR3 spans 14 amino acids. Trimming took 5 bases from V and 6 from J; bases not matched to a gene: 5. Germline V gene data show CDR1 as SGHAT and CDR2 as FQNNGV. CDR3 in amino acids: CASSLQGASNEQFF. CDR3 nucleotides: TGTGCCAGCAGCCTACAGGGGGCCAGCAATGAGCAGTTCTTC. The whole variable domain, remainder taken from reference TRBV11-2 and TRBJ2-1, is EAGVAQSPRYKIIEKRQSVAFWCNPISGHATLYWYQQILGQGPKLLIQFQNNGVVDDSQLPKDRFSAERLKGVDSTLKIQPAKLEDSAVYLCASSLQGASNEQFFGPGTRLTVL.

The chain is built from TRBV2 and TRBJ2-7; perhaps TRBD1 as D (5 bases). V was pared by 6 bases and J by 4 bases, with 22 bases between. The CDR3 loop spans 16 amino acids. CDR1 SNHLY and CDR2 FYNNEI come from the germline V gene. The CDR3 spells CASSRSMGREKYEQYF. CDR3 bases: TGTGCCAGCAGCCGATCGATGGGCAGGGAAAAGTACGAGCAGTACTTC.

This clone was counted once. V usage is TRBV6-6 and J usage is TRBJ2-5, with a weak D call TRBD2 (6 bases). The CDR3 runs to 14 residues. The germline V gene has CDR1 MNHNY and CDR2 SVGAGI (reference sequence). V was trimmed by 5 bases and J by 5 bases, leaving 15 bases between them. This CDR3 is CASSPRLDRETQYF. The CDR3 nucleotides are TGTGCCAGCAGTCCCCGACTAGACCGGGAGACCCAGTACTTC.

The DNA for the CDR3 is TGTGCCAGTAGTATGACCCCCCGGACAGGGAGCTACGAGCAGTACTTC. This translates into CASSMTPRTGSYEQYF. The chain joins TRBV19 to TRBJ2-7, with 8 bases aligning to TRBD1. The germline gives CDR1 LNHDA, CDR2 SQIVND (reference sequence). The CDR3 sequence is 16 residues long. The J segment lost 3 bases and the V segment lost 3 bases, leaving 10 bases of the junction unmatched.

The V call is TRBV7-9, the J call TRBJ1-6, with D tentatively TRBD1 (6 bases). Per the germline V gene, CDR1 is SEHNR and CDR2 is FQNEAQ (reference sequence). This CDR3 has 12 residues. The ends were cut back, 6 bases at V and 16 bases at J, with 16 bases in the middle. This CDR3 is CASSLFLTGLHF. CDR3 DNA: TGTGCCAGCAGTCTTTTTTTGACAGGACTCCACTTT.

The chain has TRBV6-1 and TRBJ1-4; D not certain. CDR3 size: 18 residues. Deletions cut 1 base from V and 0 bases from J, with 15 bases between. CDR1 MNHNS and CDR2 SASEGT come from the germline V gene. The CDR3 sequence: CASSEGPGSGPTNEKLFF. The CDR3, as DNA: TGTGCCAGCAGTGAAGGCCCGGGCAGCGGGCCAACTAATGAAAAACTGTTTTTT.

The chain employs TRBV5-1 and TRBJ2-1, with D possibly TRBD2 on 6 matching bases. Trimming removed 3 bases at V and 7 bases at J, with 17 bases between. The CDR3 contains 15 residues. Germline V lookup: CDR1 SGHRS, CDR2 YFSETQ. The CDR3 spells CASSYYGGARNEQFF. In nucleotides, the CDR3 is TGCGCCAGCAGCTACTACGGCGGGGCGAGGAATGAGCAGTTCTTC.

This chain joins TRBV3-1 (or the pseudogene TRBV3-2) and TRBJ1-4; 10 bases match TRBD1. V lost 4 bases, J lost 8 bases, and 4 bases stayed unmatched. Germline values: CDR1 LGHDT, CDR2 YNNKEL (reference sequence). The CDR3 spans 14 residues. CDR3 sequence reads: CASSRTGGGEKLFF. In DNA, the CDR3 is TGTGCCAGCAGCCGGACAGGGGGGGGAGAAAAACTGTTTTTT.

This clone was observed a few times. V gene TRBV7-9 combines with J gene TRBJ1-2; TRBD1 agrees at 8 bases. Looked up from germline, CDR1 is SEHNR and CDR2 is FQNEAQ (reference sequence). Trimming removed 3 bases from V and 10 bases from J; junction bases left unmatched: 13. This CDR3 is built from 15 residues. CDR3 protein: CASSFHRGELPLYTF. The CDR3, as DNA: TGTGCCAGCAGCTTCCACAGGGGGGAGTTGCCCCTCTACACCTTC.

The V gene is TRBV3-1 (or the pseudogene TRBV3-2), the J gene TRBJ2-2; 10 bases align to TRBD2. This CDR3 has 14 amino acids. CDR1 is LGHDT and CDR2 is YNNKEL in the germline V gene (reference sequence). Trimming removed 3 bases from V and 9 bases from J; junction bases left unmatched: 4. The CDR3 region is CASSHQRGGRELFF. The CDR3 bases are TGTGCCAGCAGCCACCAGCGGGGGGGCCGGGAGCTGTTTTTT.

Only one count was recorded for this clone. DNA for the CDR3: TGCGCCAGCAGCTCACTTCAGGGAAACACTGAAGCTTTCTTT. Its protein product is CASSSLQGNTEAFF. The chain carries TRBV5-1 and TRBJ1-1; the D gene is possibly TRBD1 (5 bases). The CDR3 totals 14 residues. With 3 bases removed from V and 2 bases from J, the gap between germline ends came to 11 bases. The germline gives CDR1 SGHRS, CDR2 YFSETQ. The full variable domain, completed using reference TRBV5-1 and TRBJ1-1, is KAGVTQTPRYLIKTRGQQVTLSCSPISGHRSVSWYQQTPGQGLQFLFEYFSETQRNKGNFPGRFSGRQFSNSRSEMNVSTLELGDSALYLCASSSLQGNTEAFFGQGTRLTVV.

There are a few counts of this clone. V gene TRBV28 combines with J gene TRBJ1-2; TRBD1 matches at 9 bases. Trimming removed 6 bases from V and 3 bases from J; junction bases left unmatched: 5. Germline V CDR1 and CDR2: MDHEN, SYDVKM. The CDR3 loop spans 14 amino acids. The CDR3 bases are TGTGCCAGCAGACTACAGGGGGCGGACTATGGCTACACCTTC. Residues: CASRLQGADYGYTF.

CDR3 sequence (DNA): TGTGCCTGGCGCCTTTGGGCGGGAGGGGCCGGAGGTTACAATGAGCAGTTCTTC. Protein product: CAWRLWAGGAGGYNEQFF. The chain links TRBV30 to TRBJ2-1; 9 bases are a match to TRBD2. V trimming: 5 bases; J trimming: 4 bases; junction bases outside the gene matches: 18. This CDR3 contains 18 residues. Germline CDR1 and CDR2: GTSNPN and SVGIG (reference sequence).

The chain couples TRBV23-1 to TRBJ2-2; D might be TRBD1 (6 bases). TRBV23-1 is flagged as an ORF with uncertain function. V gave up 3 bases and J gave up 5 bases, with 13 bases separating them. CDR3 length: 15 residues. The CDR3 loop reads CASSHPRGGTGELFF. DNA for the CDR3: TGCGCCAGCAGTCACCCGAGAGGGGGAACCGGGGAGCTGTTTTTT.

V usage is TRBV28 and J usage is TRBJ2-7; D is possibly TRBD1 (6 bases). The V gene lost 5 bases and the J gene lost 6 bases, with 14 bases spanning the gap. This CDR3 contains 13 residues. CDR1 is MDHEN, CDR2 SYDVKM, per germline. The CDR3 bases are TGTGCCAGCAGTCTCCTAACAGGGCTCGAGCAGTACTTC. Its translation: CASSLLTGLEQYF.

CDR3: CASSPHRDTYNEQFF. The CDR3, as DNA: TGTGCCAGCAGCCCCCACAGGGATACCTACAATGAGCAGTTCTTC. This chain connects TRBV11-3 to TRBJ2-1, with D possibly being TRBD1 (6 bases). Trimming removed 5 bases at V and 2 bases at J, with 13 bases between. This CDR3 has 15 amino acids. Per the germline V gene, CDR1 is SGHNT and CDR2 is YENEEA. The whole variable domain, remainder taken from reference TRBV11-3 and TRBJ2-1, is EAGVVQSPRYKIIEKKQPVAFWCNPISGHNTLYWYLQNLGQGPELLIRYENEEAVDDSQLPKDRFSAERLKGVDSTLKIQPAELGDSAVYLCASSPHRDTYNEQFFGPGTRLTVL.

The gene calls are TRBV5-6 and TRBJ1-6; 7 bases line up with TRBD1. Trimming took 4 bases from V and 6 from J; bases not matched to a gene: 1. Germline CDR1 SGHDT, CDR2 YYEEEE. The CDR3 totals 13 residues. CDR3 residues: CASSRDSNSPLHF. The CDR3 nucleotides read TGTGCCAGCAGCAGGGACAGTAATTCACCCCTCCACTTT. Variable domain in full (rest from reference TRBV5-6 and TRBJ1-6): DAGVTQSPTHLIKTRGQQVTLRCSPKSGHDTVSWYQQALGQGPQFIFQYYEEEERQRGNFPDRFSGHQFPNYSSELNVNALLLGDSALYLCASSRDSNSPLHFGNGTRLTVT.

The chain recombines TRBV5-1 with TRBJ1-2; 8 nucleotides align to TRBD1. CDR1 and CDR2 (germline): SGHRS, YFSETQ. V was clipped by 5 bases and J by 2 bases; unmatched bases: 5. The CDR3 runs to 14 residues. The CDR3, as DNA: TGCGCCAGCAGACCGGGACAGGAGAACTATGGCTACACCTTC. It yields the protein CASRPGQENYGYTF.

V and J are TRBV29-1 and TRBJ2-7; 8 bases align to TRBD2. Germline V CDR1 and CDR2: SQVTM, ANQGSEA. The CDR3 sequence is 13 residues long. Unmatched junction bases numbered 3, after V lost 3 bases and J lost 2 bases. The CDR3 region has the DNA TGCAGCGTTGAGACCGGGGGGGCCTACGAGCAGTACTTC. Its protein product is CSVETGGAYEQYF.

The chain carries TRBV6-5 and TRBJ1-1, with 7 bases lining up with TRBD1. The CDR3 consists of 12 residues. With V trimmed by 6 bases and J by 6 bases, 4 bases remained unmatched. Germline values: CDR1 MNHEY, CDR2 SVGAGI. CDR3 sequence reads: CASRDRAPEAFF. The CDR3 nucleotides read TGTGCCAGCAGAGACAGGGCGCCTGAAGCTTTCTTT.

This clone has just a few counts. This chain links TRBV5-1 with TRBJ2-3, with TRBD1 identical over 10 bases. Germline values: CDR1 SGHRS, CDR2 YFSETQ. After removal of 1 base from V and 2 bases from J, the junction contained 4 bases not matched to a gene. The CDR3 sequence is 16 residues long. The CDR3 protein is CASSLSGQGTTDTQYF. CDR3 in DNA: TGCGCCAGCAGCTTGTCGGGACAGGGGACCACAGATACGCAGTATTTT.

The chain is built from TRBV5-1 and TRBJ1-2; 7 positions match TRBD1. The ends lost 0 bases at V and 1 base at J; junction bases unmatched: 9. Germline CDR1 SGHRS, CDR2 YFSETQ. This CDR3 has 17 amino acids. Here the CDR3 reads CASSLDGLTGLNYGYTF. The DNA of the CDR3 is TGCGCCAGCAGCTTGGACGGTTTGACAGGGCTTAACTATGGCTACACCTTC.